Listed below are T cell receptor beta chains from one sample, sequenced in a study of T cell responses to AZD1222 COVID-19 vaccine. Profiled with immunoSEQ multiplex PCR; TCRdb holds only in-frame clones, not every one. The data contain 100,000 to 150,000 clones, 87% of them singletons. The source was peripheral blood, collected on day 0 of AZD1222 vaccination. These receptors were collected from an adult in good health. Each CDR3 is given with its conserved first and last residue. Fields, in order: clone size, J gene, D gene, V gene, CDR3 protein, CDR3 DNA. The D gene is left open where the match is weak. Clone size is shown for a subset of rows, as once, few, many or a class of expanded clone.

>.|TRBJ1-5|.|TRBV19
CASSIPRGGGNQPQHF
TGTGCCAGTAGTATCCCCAGGGGAGGAGGCAATCAGCCCCAGCATTTT
>.|TRBJ1-1|.|TRBV19
CATTSFRGTEAFF
TGTGCCACCACTTCCTTCCGAGGGACTGAAGCTTTCTTT
>.|TRBJ2-1|.|TRBV5-8
CASSLWGSVNEQFF
TGTGCCAGCAGCTTGTGGGGCTCGGTCAATGAGCAGTTCTTC
>.|TRBJ2-1|.|TRBV7-2
CASSLTSHNEQFF
TGTGCCAGCAGCTTAACTAGCCACAATGAGCAGTTCTTC
>.|TRBJ1-1|.|TRBV19
CASSTPDSLEAFF
TGTGCCAGTAGTACTCCGGACAGCCTAGAAGCTTTCTTT
>.|TRBJ1-1|.|TRBV10-2
CASLSGLDSTEAFF
TGCGCCAGCTTAAGTGGGTTAGATAGCACTGAAGCTTTCTTT
>.|TRBJ2-1|.|TRBV3-1/TRBV3-2
CASSQVRRGNEQFF
TGTGCCAGCAGCCAAGTCCGTAGGGGCAATGAGCAGTTCTTC
>.|TRBJ1-3|TRBD1|TRBV18
CASSPRTGGNSGNTIYF
TGTGCCAGCTCACCCCGGACAGGGGGCAACTCTGGAAACACCATATATTTT
>.|TRBJ2-2|.|TRBV5-5
CASSLDQDTGELFF
TGTGCCAGCAGCTTGGACCAGGACACCGGGGAGCTGTTTTTT
>few|TRBJ1-1|TRBD1|TRBV19
CASSLQGASTEAFF
TGTGCCAGTAGTCTACAGGGGGCGTCCACTGAAGCTTTCTTT
>.|TRBJ1-2|.|TRBV5-4
CASRPRGTRNGYTF
TGTGCCAGCAGACCTCGCGGGACACGCAATGGCTACACCTTC
>few|TRBJ2-7|TRBD2|TRBV5-1
CASTPSRGVIYEQYF
TGCGCCAGCACCCCCTCGCGGGGGGTTATCTACGAGCAGTACTTC
>.|TRBJ1-1|TRBD1|TRBV19
CAARTGESTEAFF
TGTGCCGCCCGAACAGGGGAGAGCACTGAAGCTTTCTTT
>.|TRBJ2-7|.|TRBV7-9
CASSLPLGFAYEQYF
TGTGCCAGCAGCTTACCGCTGGGGTTCGCCTACGAGCAGTACTTC
>few|TRBJ1-5|.|TRBV6-2/TRBV6-3
CASSHGPNNQPQHF
TGTGCCAGCAGTCACGGACCAAACAATCAGCCCCAGCATTTT
>.|TRBJ1-3|.|TRBV19
CATLGGVWRNTIYF
TGTGCCACCCTGGGAGGCGTTTGGAGAAACACCATATATTTT
>.|TRBJ1-6|.|TRBV3-1/TRBV3-2
CASSPTVPPPLHF
TGTGCCAGCAGCCCCACGGTCCCCCCACCCCTCCACTTT
>.|TRBJ2-7|.|TRBV5-1
CASSYGGGSSYEQYF
TGCGCCAGCAGCTATGGTGGGGGAAGCTCCTACGAGCAGTACTTC
>.|TRBJ1-1|.|TRBV15
CATRERRDTEAFF
TGTGCCACCAGGGAGAGACGGGACACTGAAGCTTTCTTT
>.|TRBJ1-1|.|TRBV11-2
CASSSRDVRAGAFF
TGTGCCAGCAGCTCTAGGGACGTGAGGGCCGGAGCTTTCTTT
>.|TRBJ1-1|.|TRBV2
CAGSRGPMNTEAFF
TGTGCCGGCTCCCGGGGGCCCATGAACACTGAAGCTTTCTTT
>.|TRBJ1-2|.|TRBV9
CASSVAPARDYGYTF
TGTGCCAGCAGCGTAGCCCCGGCCAGAGACTATGGCTACACCTTC
>.|TRBJ2-1|TRBD2|TRBV9
CASSVGTSNYNEQFF
TGTGCCAGCAGCGTAGGGACTAGCAACTACAATGAGCAGTTCTTC
>.|TRBJ1-2|.|TRBV5-6
CASSSDSYGYTF
TGTGCCAGCAGCTCTGACAGCTATGGCTACACCTTC
>.|TRBJ1-2|.|TRBV30
CAWSAGHLRYTF
TGTGCCTGGAGCGCGGGACATCTCCGCTACACCTTC
>.|TRBJ2-1|.|TRBV2
CAIRGASANEQFF
TGTGCCATACGCGGGGCTAGCGCCAATGAGCAGTTCTTC
>once|TRBJ1-2|.|TRBV10-3
CAISEKQNYGYTF
TGTGCCATCAGTGAGAAACAGAACTATGGCTACACCTTC
>.|TRBJ1-5|TRBD1|TRBV12-5
CASGFDRVLDPEGGQPQHF
TGTGCTAGTGGTTTTGACAGGGTTTTGGACCCAGAGGGGGGTCAGCCCCAGCATTTT
>.|TRBJ1-5|TRBD1|TRBV19
CASKVGQGEGSGQPQHF
TGTGCCAGTAAGGTTGGACAGGGGGAAGGGTCGGGTCAGCCCCAGCATTTT
>.|TRBJ2-7|.|TRBV11-2
CASSLDSYGTKQYF
TGTGCCAGCAGCTTAGACAGCTATGGAACCAAACAGTACTTC
>.|TRBJ2-7|.|TRBV5-6
CASSETTYRGKYEQYF
TGTGCCAGCAGCGAGACGACATACCGAGGAAAATACGAGCAGTACTTC
>.|TRBJ1-1|.|TRBV12-5
CASGFTSRRDTEAFF
TGTGCTAGTGGTTTTACGTCCCGCAGGGACACTGAAGCTTTCTTT
>.|TRBJ2-5|.|TRBV7-2
CASSLGRAPQGTQYF
TGTGCCAGCAGCTTAGGTCGGGCACCCCAAGGGACCCAGTACTTC
>.|TRBJ1-2|.|TRBV9
CASSPLGGGYTF
TGTGCCAGCAGCCCCCTCGGGGGGGGCTACACCTTC
>once|TRBJ2-3|.|TRBV7-9
CASSSPGRLRDTQYF
TGTGCCAGCAGCTCGCCAGGGAGATTGCGAGATACGCAGTATTTT
>.|TRBJ1-1|.|TRBV6-5
CASSYGLQTPEAFF
TGTGCCAGCAGTTACGGGTTGCAGACCCCAGAAGCTTTCTTT
>once|TRBJ2-6|.|TRBV6-6
CASRYSSGANVLTF
TGTGCCAGCAGGTATAGCTCTGGGGCCAACGTCCTGACTTTC
>.|TRBJ2-1|.|TRBV15
CATSRDFTGPREQFF
TGTGCCACCAGCAGAGACTTTACCGGACCCAGAGAGCAGTTCTTC
>.|TRBJ1-2|.|TRBV18
CASSPGNYGYTF
TGTGCCAGCTCACCAGGGAACTATGGCTACACCTTC
>.|TRBJ2-1|.|TRBV7-2
CASSVGTMNNEQFF
TGTGCCAGCAGCGTTGGTACTATGAACAATGAGCAGTTCTTC
>.|TRBJ1-1|.|TRBV2
CASSLDSGGGTEAFF
TGTGCCAGCAGCCTTGACTCCGGCGGGGGCACTGAAGCTTTCTTT
>.|TRBJ1-5|.|TRBV7-2
CASSPQQGSNQPQHF
TGTGCCAGCAGCCCACAACAGGGAAGCAATCAGCCCCAGCATTTT
>once|TRBJ2-1|TRBD2|TRBV6-2/TRBV6-3
CASSYSMFTSGGDDEQFF
TGTGCCAGCAGTTACTCGATGTTCACTAGCGGGGGGGATGATGAGCAGTTCTTC
>.|TRBJ2-3|.|TRBV3-1/TRBV3-2
CASSSRGRADTQYF
TGTGCCAGCAGCAGCAGGGGTAGGGCAGATACGCAGTATTTT
>few|TRBJ2-3|TRBD2|TRBV9
CASSVGTRDTQYF
TGTGCCAGCAGCGTAGGGACTAGGGATACGCAGTATTTT
>.|TRBJ1-5|.|TRBV23-1
CASSQFHNSGQPNQPQHF
TGCGCCAGCAGTCAATTCCATAATTCGGGACAACCCAATCAGCCCCAGCATTTT
>.|TRBJ2-5|.|TRBV5-1
CASSLDTGPQETQYF
TGCGCCAGCAGCTTGGACACCGGGCCACAAGAGACCCAGTACTTC
>.|TRBJ1-2|.|TRBV30
CAWSARTGGAYTF
TGTGCCTGGAGTGCCCGGACGGGCGGGGCTTACACCTTC
>.|TRBJ2-7|.|TRBV30
CAWSLDSSTEQYF
TGTGCCTGGAGTTTGGACAGCTCTACGGAGCAGTACTTC
>.|TRBJ2-4|TRBD1|TRBV10-1
CASSEGQGTLQYF
TGCGCCAGCAGTGAAGGACAGGGGACACTTCAGTACTTC
>few|TRBJ1-5|.|TRBV19
CASSILHLSNQPQHF
TGTGCCAGTAGTATCTTGCATCTTAGCAATCAGCCCCAGCATTTT
>.|TRBJ2-3|.|TRBV5-1
CASSVLGATDTQYF
TGCGCCAGCAGCGTGCTTGGCGCAACAGATACGCAGTATTTT
>.|TRBJ1-2|.|TRBV12-3/TRBV12-4
CASSFDSTYGYTF
TGTGCCAGCAGTTTCGACAGTACCTATGGCTACACCTTC
>.|TRBJ1-2|.|TRBV5-8
CASSLGDSFYGYTF
TGTGCCAGCAGCTTGGGAGACAGCTTCTATGGCTACACCTTC
>.|TRBJ2-7|.|TRBV12-2
CASRSSDRGSYEQYF
TGTGCAAGTCGCTCCTCCGACAGGGGCTCCTACGAGCAGTACTTC
>few|TRBJ1-5|.|TRBV19
CASSTPGRGDQPQHF
TGTGCCAGTAGTACCCCGGGGAGGGGCGATCAGCCCCAGCATTTT
>.|TRBJ2-7|.|TRBV5-4
CASSLGQENSYEQYF
TGTGCCAGCAGCTTGGGACAGGAAAACTCCTACGAGCAGTACTTC
>.|TRBJ1-4|.|TRBV28
CASSPPPILKEWEKLFF
TGTGCCAGCAGCCCACCACCCATACTTAAGGAGTGGGAAAAACTGTTTTTT
>once|TRBJ1-5|.|TRBV12-3/TRBV12-4
CASIRDTNQPQHF
TGTGCCAGCATAAGGGACACCAATCAGCCCCAGCATTTT